The rows below give T cell receptor beta chains drawn from one sample of a study of CD8+CD57+ T cells in acquired aplastic anemia. MiXCR, applied by TCRdb to the reads, yields one record per CDR3 protein. The profile shows fewer than 200,000 distinct CDR3 sequences, around 50% of them singletons. Material: sorted CD4+, CD8+, or CD8+CD57+ T cells (not recorded which) from PBMCs. The receptor set was obtained from a human donor with aplastic anemia. The CDR3 runs from the conserved cysteine through the conserved F or W. A D gene is named only where the DNA matches it firmly. Rows give clone size only sometimes, using once, few, many, or a class for an expanded clone.

CDR3: CSAERGQAEAFF
DNA: TGCAGCGCCGAGAGGGGGCAGGCTGAAGCTTTCTTT
J: TRBJ1-1
size: NA
D: TRBD1
V: TRBV29-1

CDR3: CASSSGLAGGIDTQYF
DNA: TGTGCCAGCAGTTCAGGACTAGCGGGGGGGATAGATACGCAGTATTTT
J: TRBJ2-3
size: NA
D: TRBD2
V: TRBV6-5

CDR3: CASSWTVTDTQYF
DNA: TGTGCCAGTAGTTGGACAGTCACAGATACGCAGTATTTT
J: TRBJ2-3
size: many
D: NA
V: TRBV19

CDR3: CATSEGEQETQYF
DNA: TGTGCCACCAGTGAGGGGGAACAAGAGACCCAGTACTTC
J: TRBJ2-5
size: NA
D: NA
V: TRBV24-1

CDR3: CASSLRRGGYEQYF
DNA: TGTGCCAGCAGCTTAAGACGGGGGGGGTACGAGCAGTACTTC
J: TRBJ2-7
size: many
D: TRBD2
V: TRBV7-2

CDR3: CASSLSDRAGNTIYF
DNA: TGTGCCAGTAGTCTCTCGGACAGGGCTGGAAACACCATATATTTT
J: TRBJ1-3
size: NA
D: TRBD1
V: TRBV19

CDR3: CASSGGHTPGYTF
DNA: TGTGCCAGCAGTGGGGGACATACCCCCGGCTACACCTTC
J: TRBJ1-2
size: NA
D: NA
V: TRBV25-1

CDR3: CSVAGQGNYEQYF
DNA: TGCAGCGTCGCGGGACAGGGGAACTACGAGCAGTACTTC
J: TRBJ2-7
size: many
D: TRBD1
V: TRBV29-1

CDR3: CAGSLTGGFSPLHF
DNA: TGTGCCGGCAGTTTAACAGGGGGCTTTTCGCCCCTCCACTTT
J: TRBJ1-6
size: NA
D: TRBD1
V: TRBV12-3/TRBV12-4

CDR3: CASSEDPGNTIYF
DNA: TGTGCCAGCAGTGAAGACCCTGGAAACACCATATATTTT
J: TRBJ1-3
size: NA
D: NA
V: TRBV2

CDR3: CASSYSEGPAGGYTF
DNA: TGTGCCAGCAGTTACTCGGAGGGCCCCGCTGGCGGCTACACCTTC
J: TRBJ1-2
size: NA
D: NA
V: TRBV6-5

CDR3: CASSQRDHQETQYF
DNA: TGTGCCAGCAGCCAGCGGGACCACCAAGAGACCCAGTACTTC
J: TRBJ2-5
size: NA
D: NA
V: TRBV14

CDR3: CASSPSRGNEQFF
DNA: TGTGCCAGCTCACCAAGTCGGGGCAATGAGCAGTTCTTC
J: TRBJ2-1
size: once
D: NA
V: TRBV18

CDR3: CASSQEQTSGNYEQYF
DNA: TGTGCCAGCAGCCAAGAGCAGACTAGCGGAAACTACGAGCAGTACTTC
J: TRBJ2-7
size: NA
D: TRBD2
V: TRBV4-2

CDR3: CASSGSRSSSGELSF
DNA: TGTGCCAGCAGCGGGTCACGTAGTAGTTCCGGGGAGCTGTCTTTT
J: TRBJ2-2
size: NA
D: NA
V: TRBV19

CDR3: CATSDNREDEQFF
DNA: TGTGCCACCAGTGACAACAGGGAGGATGAGCAGTTCTTC
J: TRBJ2-1
size: few
D: NA
V: TRBV24-1

CDR3: CATSIWDRGYEQYF
DNA: TGTGCCACCAGCATATGGGACAGGGGCTACGAGCAGTACTTC
J: TRBJ2-7
size: many
D: TRBD1
V: TRBV15

CDR3: CSASGGPAEAFF
DNA: TGCAGTGCTAGCGGTGGGCCCGCTGAAGCTTTCTTT
J: TRBJ1-1
size: many
D: NA
V: TRBV20-1

CDR3: CASRTRLAGIMYEQYF
DNA: TGCGCCAGCAGGACCCGACTAGCGGGAATAATGTACGAGCAGTACTTC
J: TRBJ2-7
size: once
D: TRBD2
V: TRBV10-1

CDR3: CATSRDPRQGRRYTF
DNA: TGTGCCACCAGCAGAGACCCCCGACAGGGACGACGCTACACCTTC
J: TRBJ1-2
size: NA
D: TRBD1
V: TRBV15

CDR3: CASSFRSNTEAFF
DNA: TGTGCCAGCAGCTTCAGGAGCAACACTGAAGCTTTCTTT
J: TRBJ1-1
size: NA
D: NA
V: TRBV5-4

CDR3: CASSARDRGRLFTDTQYF
DNA: TGTGCCAGCAGTGCCCGGGACAGGGGAAGGCTCTTCACAGATACGCAGTATTTT
J: TRBJ2-3
size: many
D: TRBD1
V: TRBV2

CDR3: CASSPGGADTHYF
DNA: TGTGCCAGCAGCCCGGGGGGGGCAGATACGCATTATTTT
J: TRBJ2-3
size: NA
D: TRBD2
V: TRBV7-6

CDR3: CASSTPGEQYF
DNA: TGTGCCAGCAGTACCCCTGGCGAGCAGTACTTC
J: TRBJ2-7
size: NA
D: NA
V: TRBV10-3

CDR3: CASSVGSDYSYEQYF
DNA: TGTGCCAGCAGCGTAGGGAGCGACTACTCCTACGAGCAGTACTTC
J: TRBJ2-7
size: many
D: NA
V: TRBV9

CDR3: CASSIRQTGELFF
DNA: TGTGCCAGCAGTATCCGACAGACCGGGGAGCTGTTTTTT
J: TRBJ2-2
size: many
D: NA
V: TRBV6-1

CDR3: CASSRTGGWETQYF
DNA: TGTGCCAGCAGCCGGACAGGGGGTTGGGAGACCCAGTACTTC
J: TRBJ2-5
size: NA
D: TRBD1
V: TRBV11-2

CDR3: CASSLAGTGNTGELFF
DNA: TGTGCCAGCAGCTTGGCCGGGACAGGCAACACCGGGGAGCTGTTTTTT
J: TRBJ2-2
size: many
D: TRBD1
V: TRBV5-4

CDR3: CSARVVGTGGVHNEQFF
DNA: TGCAGTGCTAGAGTTGTAGGGACAGGGGGCGTCCACAATGAGCAGTTCTTC
J: TRBJ2-1
size: many
D: TRBD1
V: TRBV20-1

CDR3: CAISVDIREQFF
DNA: TGTGCCATCAGTGTGGACATCCGTGAGCAGTTCTTC
J: TRBJ2-1
size: few
D: NA
V: TRBV10-3

CDR3: CSAPIGPYEQYF
DNA: TGCAGTGCCCCCATAGGCCCCTACGAGCAGTACTTC
J: TRBJ2-7
size: NA
D: NA
V: TRBV20-1

CDR3: CAISVQGYEQYF
DNA: TGTGCCATCAGTGTTCAGGGCTACGAGCAGTACTTC
J: TRBJ2-7
size: few
D: NA
V: TRBV10-3

CDR3: CASSLRTGGGDEKLSF
DNA: TGTGCCAGCTCACTAAGGACAGGGGGCGGGGATGAAAAACTGTCTTTT
J: TRBJ1-4
size: few
D: TRBD1
V: TRBV10-3

CDR3: CARPGVVGNQPQHF
DNA: TGTGCTAGGCCAGGGGTAGTAGGCAATCAGCCCCAGCATTTT
J: TRBJ1-5
size: NA
D: NA
V: TRBV15

CDR3: CASSLRGTAIAVGTQYF
DNA: TGTGCCAGCAGCTTAAGGGGGACCGCTATAGCAGTTGGAACGCAGTATTTT
J: TRBJ2-3
size: many
D: NA
V: TRBV11-2

CDR3: CASSRNGIGEKLFF
DNA: TGCGCCAGCAGCCGGAATGGAATAGGTGAAAAACTGTTTTTT
J: TRBJ1-4
size: many
D: NA
V: TRBV5-1

CDR3: CASSLGHLPREQFF
DNA: TGTGCCAGCAGTTTGGGGCACTTGCCTCGGGAGCAGTTCTTC
J: TRBJ2-1
size: few
D: NA
V: TRBV27

CDR3: CASSQGSIGYEQYF
DNA: TGCGCCAGCAGCCAGGGGTCCATTGGGTACGAGCAGTACTTC
J: TRBJ2-7
size: NA
D: NA
V: TRBV4-1

CDR3: CASSPRGGGYTF
DNA: TGTGCCAGCAGTCCCCGCGGGGGTGGCTACACCTTC
J: TRBJ1-2
size: NA
D: NA
V: TRBV27

CDR3: CASTWTGDYNEQFF
DNA: TGTGCCAGCACCTGGACAGGGGATTACAATGAGCAGTTCTTC
J: TRBJ2-1
size: many
D: TRBD1
V: TRBV2

CDR3: CSARQTRNSYSNQPQHF
DNA: TGCAGTGCTAGACAAACAAGGAACTCCTATAGCAATCAGCCCCAGCATTTT
J: TRBJ1-5
size: many
D: NA
V: TRBV20-1

CDR3: CASLTPGTEAFF
DNA: TGTGCCAGTTTAACCCCGGGCACTGAAGCTTTCTTT
J: TRBJ1-1
size: NA
D: NA
V: TRBV19

CDR3: CAIRSGTSGTGELFF
DNA: TGTGCCATCAGAAGCGGGACTAGCGGAACCGGGGAGCTGTTTTTT
J: TRBJ2-2
size: NA
D: TRBD2
V: TRBV10-3

CDR3: CASRFPGRTYSPLHF
DNA: TGCGCCAGCAGATTCCCGGGACGGACCTATTCACCCCTCCACTTT
J: TRBJ1-6
size: few
D: NA
V: TRBV10-1

CDR3: CSARPGTNTEAFF
DNA: TGCAGTGCTAGACCTGGGACGAACACTGAAGCTTTCTTT
J: TRBJ1-1
size: many
D: NA
V: TRBV20-1

CDR3: CAEFGGLALWGGETQYF
DNA: TGTGCCGAATTTGGCGGACTAGCGCTATGGGGCGGGGAGACCCAGTACTTC
J: TRBJ2-5
size: few
D: TRBD2
V: TRBV10-3

CDR3: CASTQGAGTEAFF
DNA: TGTGCCAGTACTCAGGGGGCAGGGACTGAAGCTTTCTTT
J: TRBJ1-1
size: NA
D: TRBD1
V: TRBV19

CDR3: CASSFGRSSTDTQYF
DNA: TGCGCCAGCAGCTTTGGTCGGTCTAGCACAGATACGCAGTATTTT
J: TRBJ2-3
size: many
D: NA
V: TRBV5-1

CDR3: CASKTVTGEQYF
DNA: TGTGCCAGCAAGACAGTTACCGGCGAGCAGTACTTC
J: TRBJ2-7
size: NA
D: NA
V: TRBV7-6

CDR3: CAISGGQGETQYF
DNA: TGTGCCATCAGTGGGGGACAGGGAGAGACCCAGTACTTC
J: TRBJ2-5
size: many
D: TRBD1
V: TRBV10-3

CDR3: CASSYNPGETGELFF
DNA: TGTGCCAGCAGTTATAATCCAGGGGAAACCGGGGAGCTGTTTTTT
J: TRBJ2-2
size: many
D: NA
V: TRBV2

CDR3: CASSQEIRDEQYF
DNA: TGCGCCAGCAGCCAAGAGATCAGGGACGAGCAGTACTTC
J: TRBJ2-7
size: many
D: NA
V: TRBV4-3

CDR3: CATSEGLAGAHEQYF
DNA: TGTGCCACCAGTGAGGGACTAGCGGGAGCCCACGAGCAGTACTTC
J: TRBJ2-7
size: few
D: TRBD2
V: TRBV24-1

CDR3: CATSDSGDPSHYEQYF
DNA: TGTGCCACCAGTGATTCTGGGGACCCCTCTCACTACGAGCAGTACTTC
J: TRBJ2-7
size: once
D: NA
V: TRBV24-1

CDR3: CASSPTRVNEQFF
DNA: TGTGCCAGCTCACCTACTAGGGTCAATGAGCAGTTCTTC
J: TRBJ2-1
size: NA
D: NA
V: TRBV18

CDR3: CASSRDKRGVANYGYTF
DNA: TGTGCCAGCAGCAGAGACAAACGTGGCGTAGCTAACTATGGCTACACCTTC
J: TRBJ1-2
size: few
D: NA
V: TRBV3-1

CDR3: CSASWARSEETQYF
DNA: TGCAGTGCTAGTTGGGCCCGGTCAGAAGAGACCCAGTACTTC
J: TRBJ2-5
size: many
D: NA
V: TRBV20-1

CDR3: CASSSKARRTDWTTEAFF
DNA: TGTGCCAGCAGCTCAAAAGCCCGGAGGACTGATTGGACTACTGAAGCTTTCTTT
J: TRBJ1-1
size: NA
D: NA
V: TRBV5-6

CDR3: CASSPYTGSCEQYF
DNA: TGTGCCAGCAGCCCATACACAGGGTCCTGCGAGCAGTACTTC
J: TRBJ2-7
size: NA
D: NA
V: TRBV7-9

CDR3: CASSEGPRGEQYF
DNA: TGTGCCAGCAGTGAGGGGCCAAGGGGCGAGCAGTACTTC
J: TRBJ2-7
size: NA
D: NA
V: TRBV2